The source of this T cell receptor beta chain is a study of CD4+ T cells in melanoma. Findings and caveats of the study: Reportedly, melanoma neoantigen-specific CD4+ T cells showed varied differentiation states. CD8+ T cell, macrophage and B cell function reportedly correlated with neoantigen-specific CD4+ T cells.

Turning to this clone: Its cognate antigen is unknown.

Generated by immunoSEQ multiplex PCR, the TCRdb table keeps only in-frame clones and is missing some. The sample has roughly 16,000 clones, approximately 79% seen once; the top ten hold about an eighth. The CDR3 runs 16 residues. The V end lost 4 bases, the J end lost 0 bases, and 10 bases lay between the germline ends. Germline CDR1 and CDR2: KGHSH and LQKENI. The TCR sequence derives from a human donor with melanoma. Sequencing used cells from a culture (not recorded whether cultured in vitro). J is TRBJ1-6 and V is TRBV18; D ambiguous. Here the CDR3 DNA reads TGTGCCAGCTCACGAGGGCAGGCCTCCTATAATTCACCCCTCCACTTT. As protein: CASSRGQASYNSPLHF.